The 7 T cell receptor beta chains below were found in one sample sequenced in a study of T-cell memory formation after mild COVID-19. One entry per CDR3 protein results from TCRdb running MiXCR on the 5' RACE reads. The sample contains about 560,000 distinct CDR3 sequences, about a fifth of which appear only once. The source material was PBMCs or a T cell subset sorted from them (not recorded which). The source is an adult woman who had mild COVID-19 (a few samples of this study predate the infection). Cell type and time point are not known.

The chain couples TRBV7-6 to TRBJ2-7; TRBD2 aligns across 8 bases. Losses at the gene ends were 1 base for V and 2 bases for J; bases not matched to a gene: 4. CDR1 is SGHVS, CDR2 FNYEAQ, per germline. The CDR3 runs 15 residues. This CDR3 reads CASSLVGGETYEQYF. CDR3 bases: TGTGCCAGCAGCTTAGTCGGGGGGGAGACCTACGAGCAGTACTTC.

V gene TRBV5-5 combines with J gene TRBJ2-1; D is uncertain. V lost 4 bases, J lost 2 bases, and 13 bases lay in between. This CDR3 region has 15 residues. CDR1 is SGHKS, CDR2 YYEKEE, per germline (reference sequence). The CDR3 coding sequence is TGTGCCAGCAGCCCACGGACGGCTACCTACAATGAGCAGTTCTTC. This gives the protein CASSPRTATYNEQFF.

This chain uses TRBV24-1 with TRBJ2-5, with 8 bases identical to TRBD2. Germline assignment: CDR1 KGHDR and CDR2 SFDVKD. The CDR3 runs to 18 residues. The J segment lost 3 bases and the V segment lost 4 bases, leaving 15 bases of the junction unmatched. The CDR3 spells CATSDTCADGGEKETQYF. CDR3 DNA sequence: TGTGCCACCAGTGACACCTGCGCCGACGGGGGGGAAAAAGAGACCCAGTACTTC.

This clonotype was counted between two and nine times. J is TRBJ1-1 and V is TRBV10-3, with D perhaps matching TRBD1 (6 bases). The CDR3 length is 13 residues. V lost 7 bases and J lost 1, with 10 bases in between. Germline V lookup: CDR1 ENHRY, CDR2 SYGVKD. CDR3 nucleotide sequence: TGTGCCATCACCGGACAGCCGAACACTGAAGCTTTCTTT. This translates into CAITGQPNTEAFF.

The genes are TRBV3-1 and TRBJ2-2; unclear D gene. This CDR3 is built from 15 residues. Per the germline V gene, CDR1 is LGHDT and CDR2 is YNNKEL (reference sequence). Trimming pared 3 bases from V and 3 bases from J, leaving 11 bases between. The CDR3 sequence: CASSQYEPYTGELFF. Written as DNA, the CDR3 is TGTGCCAGCAGCCAGTACGAGCCATACACCGGGGAGCTGTTTTTT.

The rearrangement uses TRBV7-9 and TRBJ2-7; 9 positions match TRBD2. Germline V gives CDR1 SEHNR, CDR2 FQNEAQ (reference sequence). J gave up 4 bases and V 0 bases, and 4 bases lay outside the gene matches. CDR3 length: 15 residues. The CDR3 sequence is CASSLASGGLYEQYF. As DNA, the CDR3 is TGTGCCAGCAGCTTAGCTAGCGGGGGACTGTACGAGCAGTACTTC. Supplemented by reference TRBV7-9 and TRBJ2-7, the full variable domain reads DTGVSQNPRHKITKRGQNVTFRCDPISEHNRLYWYRQTLGQGPEFLTYFQNEAQLEKSRLLSDRFSAERPKGSFSTLEIQRTEQGDSAMYLCASSLASGGLYEQYFGPGTRLTVT.

This clonotype has more than one count but fewer than ten. The J gene is TRBJ1-5, the V gene TRBV15, with D possibly matching TRBD1 (6 bases). Germline V CDR1 and CDR2: LNHNV, YYDKDF (reference sequence). CDR3 length: 16 residues. Trimming removed 2 bases at V and 3 bases at J, with 14 bases between. Here the CDR3 DNA reads TGTGCCACCAGCAGACAATATACAGGGAACAATCAGCCCCAGCATTTT. Translated: CATSRQYTGNNQPQHF.